This TCR beta chain was sequenced during a study of CD4 and CD8 cells across lung adenocarcinoma regions. The V and J ends lost 3 bases and 3 bases, in that order; junction bases with no gene match: 4. CDR3 length: 15 residues. This clonotype was seen repeatedly, ten times or more. TCRdb re-derived calls from the PCR reads in MiXCR, one entry per CDR3 protein. Of 6,500 to 9,500 distinct CDR3 sequences listed, less than 50% were seen once; the top ten hold 25% to 35%. Sequences were obtained from CD4+ T cells from the margin of a lung tumor. The sequence was obtained from a male donor with lung adenocarcinoma. The CD4 and CD8 labels of this study may be unreliable. The genes are TRBV12-3 or TRBV12-4 and TRBJ2-1, with 8 bases fitting TRBD2. CDR3 region: CASSFSAGGYNEQFF. As DNA, the CDR3 is TGTGCCAGCAGTTTTAGTGCGGGAGGCTACAATGAGCAGTTCTTC.